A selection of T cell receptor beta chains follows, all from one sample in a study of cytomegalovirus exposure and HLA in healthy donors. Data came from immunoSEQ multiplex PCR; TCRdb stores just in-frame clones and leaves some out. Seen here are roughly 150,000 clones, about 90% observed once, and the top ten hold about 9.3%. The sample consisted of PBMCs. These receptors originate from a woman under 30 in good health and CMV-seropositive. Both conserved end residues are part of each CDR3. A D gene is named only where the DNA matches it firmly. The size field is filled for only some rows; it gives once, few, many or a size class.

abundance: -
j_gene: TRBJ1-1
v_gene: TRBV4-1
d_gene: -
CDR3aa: CASSHLGAMNTEAFF
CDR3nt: TGCGCCAGCAGCCATTTGGGGGCCATGAACACTGAAGCTTTCTTT

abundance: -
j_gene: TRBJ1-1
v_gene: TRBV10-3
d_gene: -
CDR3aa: CAIRLTEVLSTEAFF
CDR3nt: TGTGCCATCAGACTGACAGAAGTCCTGAGCACTGAAGCTTTCTTT

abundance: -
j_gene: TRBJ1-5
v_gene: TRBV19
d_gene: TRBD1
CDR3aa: CASSTEMDRVAYSNQPQHF
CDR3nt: TGTGCCAGTAGTACAGAGATGGACAGGGTAGCGTATAGCAATCAGCCCCAGCATTTT

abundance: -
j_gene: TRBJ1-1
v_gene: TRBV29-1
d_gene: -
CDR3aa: CSVSGTNTYEAFF
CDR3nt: TGCAGCGTGTCCGGGACAAATACTTATGAAGCTTTCTTT

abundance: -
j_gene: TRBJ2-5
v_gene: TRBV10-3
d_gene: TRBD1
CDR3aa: CAISGGRGTGVQETQYF
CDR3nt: TGTGCCATCAGTGGGGGCCGCGGGACAGGAGTTCAAGAGACCCAGTACTTC

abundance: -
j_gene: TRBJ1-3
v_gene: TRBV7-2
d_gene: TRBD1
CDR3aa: CASRPDRGPGNTIYF
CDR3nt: TGTGCCAGCAGGCCGGACAGGGGGCCTGGAAACACCATATATTTT

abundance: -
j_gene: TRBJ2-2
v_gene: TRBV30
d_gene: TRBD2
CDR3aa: CAFLAGDQTGELFF
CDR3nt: TGTGCCTTCCTAGCGGGAGATCAAACCGGGGAGCTGTTTTTT

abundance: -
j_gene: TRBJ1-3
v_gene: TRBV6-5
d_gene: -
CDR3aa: CASRKTGSGNTIYF
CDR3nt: TGTGCCAGCAGGAAAACAGGCTCTGGAAACACCATATATTTT

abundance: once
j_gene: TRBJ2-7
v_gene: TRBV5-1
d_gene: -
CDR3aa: CASSLVPGGTYEQYF
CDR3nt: TGCGCCAGCAGCTTGGTTCCAGGTGGTACCTACGAGCAGTACTTC

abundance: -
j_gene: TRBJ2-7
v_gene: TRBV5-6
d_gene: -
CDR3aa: CASSTLSAGPTYEQYF
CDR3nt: TGTGCCAGCAGCACCCTAAGCGCGGGCCCCACCTACGAGCAGTACTTC